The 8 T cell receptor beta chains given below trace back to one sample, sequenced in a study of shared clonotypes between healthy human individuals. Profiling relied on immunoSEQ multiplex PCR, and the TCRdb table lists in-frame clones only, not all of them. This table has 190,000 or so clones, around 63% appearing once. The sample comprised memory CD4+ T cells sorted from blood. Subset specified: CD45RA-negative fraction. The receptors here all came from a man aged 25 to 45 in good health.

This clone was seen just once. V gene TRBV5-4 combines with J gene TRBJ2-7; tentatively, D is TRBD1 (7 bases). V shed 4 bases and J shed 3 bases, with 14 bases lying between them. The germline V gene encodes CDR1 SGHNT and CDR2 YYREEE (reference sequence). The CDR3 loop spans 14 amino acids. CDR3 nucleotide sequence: TGTGCCAGCAGCGCTGCGGGACAGATCTACGAGCAGTACTTC. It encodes CASSAAGQIYEQYF.

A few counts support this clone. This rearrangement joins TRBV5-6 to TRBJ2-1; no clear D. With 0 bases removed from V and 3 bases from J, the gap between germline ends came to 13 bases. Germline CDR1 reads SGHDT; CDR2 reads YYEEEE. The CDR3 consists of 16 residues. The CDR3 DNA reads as TGTGCCAGCAGCTTGGCAACTCCGAACATCTACAATGAGCAGTTCTTC. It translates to CASSLATPNIYNEQFF.

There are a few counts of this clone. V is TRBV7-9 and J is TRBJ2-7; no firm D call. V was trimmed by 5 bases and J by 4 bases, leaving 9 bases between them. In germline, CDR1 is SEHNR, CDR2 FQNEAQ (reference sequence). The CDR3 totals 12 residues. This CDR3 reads CASSQDEYEQYF. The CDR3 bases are TGTGCCAGCAGCCAAGACGAGTACGAGCAGTACTTC.

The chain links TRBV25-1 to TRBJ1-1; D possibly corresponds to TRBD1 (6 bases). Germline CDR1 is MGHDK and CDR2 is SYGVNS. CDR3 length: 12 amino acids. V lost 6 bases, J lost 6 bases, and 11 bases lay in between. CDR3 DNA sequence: TGTGCCAGCAGGGCCGACAGGCCTGAAGCTTTCTTT. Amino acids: CASRADRPEAFF.

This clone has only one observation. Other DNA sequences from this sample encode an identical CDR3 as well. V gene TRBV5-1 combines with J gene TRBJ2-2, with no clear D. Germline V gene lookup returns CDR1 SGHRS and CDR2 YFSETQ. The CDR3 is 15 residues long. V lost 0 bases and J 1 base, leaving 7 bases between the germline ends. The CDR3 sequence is CASSLGFGNTGELFF. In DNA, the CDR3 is TGCGCCAGCAGCTTGGGGTTCGGGAACACCGGGGAGCTGTTTTTT.

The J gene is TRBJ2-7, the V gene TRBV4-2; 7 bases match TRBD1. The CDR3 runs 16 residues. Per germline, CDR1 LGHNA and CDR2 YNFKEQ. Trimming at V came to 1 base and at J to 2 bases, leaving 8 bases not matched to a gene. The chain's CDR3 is CASSQVLGQRTYEQYF. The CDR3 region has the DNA TGTGCCAGCAGCCAAGTTCTGGGACAGAGGACCTACGAGCAGTACTTC.

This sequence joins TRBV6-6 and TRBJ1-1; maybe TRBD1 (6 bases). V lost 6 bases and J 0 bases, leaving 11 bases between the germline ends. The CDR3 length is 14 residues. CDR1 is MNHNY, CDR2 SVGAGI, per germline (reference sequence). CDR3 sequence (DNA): TGTGCCAGCAGGCAACAGGGAATGAACACTGAAGCTTTCTTT. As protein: CASRQQGMNTEAFF.

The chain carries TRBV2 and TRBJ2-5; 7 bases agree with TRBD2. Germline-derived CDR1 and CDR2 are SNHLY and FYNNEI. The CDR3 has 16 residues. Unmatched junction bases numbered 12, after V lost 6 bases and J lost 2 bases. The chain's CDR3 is CASRSSQLAPQETQYF. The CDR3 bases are TGTGCCAGCAGGTCTTCACAACTAGCGCCACAAGAGACCCAGTACTTC.